Listed below are T cell receptor beta chains from one sample, sequenced in a study of blood T cell repertoires in COVID-19. The protocol was immunoSEQ multiplex PCR, while the TCRdb copy is restricted to in-frame clones and leaves out a portion. The sample lists over 40,000 clones, about 90% occurring once. The sample consisted of peripheral blood. All receptors come from a man aged 70-80 years with active COVID-19. CDR3s include the opening cysteine and the closing phenylalanine or tryptophan. Fields, in order: clone size, V gene, J gene, CDR3 protein. Clone sizes are given selectively: once, few, many, or a class where the clone is expanded.

once	TRBV5-1	TRBJ2-3	CASSNPGLAVGTTDTQYF
.	TRBV7-2	TRBJ2-3	CASSLFRGSGDTQYF
few	TRBV2	TRBJ2-7	CATRIDRSSYEQYF
.	TRBV24-1	TRBJ1-2	CATSEGTDYGYTF
.	TRBV29-1	TRBJ1-1	CSVKDRDEAFF
.	TRBV2	TRBJ2-7	CASSELSYGHEQYF
.	TRBV10-1	TRBJ2-4	CASSTGTTMAKNIQYF
.	TRBV5-6	TRBJ1-5	CASSLSDQPQHF
once	TRBV11-2	TRBJ2-6	CASSLEAGLIGANVLTF
.	TRBV9	TRBJ1-1	CASSVTAMNTEAFF
.	TRBV7-3	TRBJ2-2	CASSLNYRGGGQPDTGELFF
.	TRBV9	TRBJ1-4	CASSVGSVANEKLFF
.	TRBV7-2	TRBJ2-5	CASSLNRKETQYF
.	TRBV19	TRBJ2-7	CASSHGTGAPYEQYF
.	TRBV5-5	TRBJ2-3	CASSRTGFSTDTQYF
once	TRBV7-2	TRBJ2-7	CASRLTSEQAYEQYF
.	TRBV30	TRBJ2-1	CAWSVGQGDSNEQFF
.	TRBV30	TRBJ1-6	CAWGPDRGLNSPLHF
.	TRBV11-1	TRBJ2-7	CASSPDSREQYF
.	TRBV6-5	TRBJ2-7	CASSWGPEQYF
.	TRBV11-2	TRBJ2-7	CASSFPGTGTYEQYF
.	TRBV12-3/TRBV12-4	TRBJ2-2	CASKRQGTGELFF
.	TRBV11-3	TRBJ2-3	CASSFSGGVDTQYF
.	TRBV5-1	TRBJ1-4	CASSLAGTNEKLFF
.	TRBV6-6	TRBJ2-2	CASTQGTGELFF
.	TRBV10-1	TRBJ2-3	CASSEVRGTSDTQYF
.	TRBV2	TRBJ2-3	CASSTSGVVDTQYF
.	TRBV3-1/TRBV3-2	TRBJ2-7	CASSQGGGEQYF
.	TRBV5-1	TRBJ2-4	CASSLAGGENIQYF
few	TRBV4-2	TRBJ2-2	CASSQDEGSAGELFF
few	TRBV6-6	TRBJ2-7	CASAESGRRGEQYF
.	TRBV11-3	TRBJ2-7	CASSYEQGYEQYF
.	TRBV19	TRBJ2-7	CASSITGSAYEQYF
.	TRBV5-1	TRBJ2-1	CASSLDRTGGPLF
.	TRBV7-9	TRBJ1-2	CASRGLRASYTF
once	TRBV5-1	TRBJ1-5	CASSLGIDTSNQPQHF
.	TRBV9	TRBJ2-7	CASSGPQGNEQYF
.	TRBV6-6	TRBJ1-2	CASSSPDRPNYGYTF
few	TRBV27	TRBJ1-5	CASKQRPWEQPQHF
.	TRBV5-1	TRBJ2-7	CASSLTGTTLGQYF
.	TRBV6-4	TRBJ2-3	CASSRQGAEADTQYF
.	TRBV9	TRBJ2-5	CASSVGTGAYQETQYF
.	TRBV7-9	TRBJ2-1	CASSISGGANEQFF
.	TRBV4-3	TRBJ2-7	CASSQGSLGKGVDEQYF